A single sample is the source of the 23 T cell receptor beta chains below, sequenced in a study of T cells in Graves' hyperthyroidism and ophthalmopathy. The CDR3 regions of TCR beta were amplified from RNA transcripts. Primed by the HTBI set, a first-round RT-PCR was run on the TCR CDR3. TCRdb called the multiplex PCR reads again in MiXCR, with one record for every CDR3 protein. The sample carries about 700,000 distinct CDR3 sequences, around 15% recorded once. Sample: blood. All receptors derive from a woman under 30 with Graves' hyperthyroidism.

The table lists this clonotype with a few counts. J is TRBJ2-1 and V is TRBV12-5; D unclear. CDR1 and CDR2 from the germline V gene are LGHNT and FRNRAP. The CDR3 has 13 residues. The V gene lost 7 bases and the J gene lost 0 bases, with 7 bases spanning the gap. The CDR3 here is CASAALSYNEQFF. The CDR3 DNA reads TGTGCTAGTGCGGCCCTCTCCTACAATGAGCAGTTCTTC.

This clonotype was found many times. The CDR3 DNA is TGTGCCAGCAGCCACGGCCCGGTGGACGAGCAGTACTTC. Its protein is CASSHGPVDEQYF. The chain joins TRBV12-3 or TRBV12-4 to TRBJ2-7; D not certain. Trimming took 6 bases from V and 5 from J, leaving 14 bases between them. This CDR3 contains 13 residues.

The rearrangement joins TRBV4-1 to TRBJ1-5; maybe TRBD1 (5 bases). The ends were cut back, 4 bases at V and 0 bases at J, with 10 bases in the middle. CDR1 MGHRA and CDR2 YSYEKL come from the germline V gene. CDR3 length equals 15 residues. The CDR3 is CASSPSGASNQPQHF. Written as DNA, the CDR3 is TGCGCCAGCAGCCCCTCCGGGGCTAGCAATCAGCCCCAGCATTTT.

This clonotype came up many times. The chain carries TRBV7-2 and TRBJ2-3; 9 bases align to TRBD2. Unmatched junction bases numbered 7, after V lost 4 bases and J lost 2 bases. CDR3 length: 16 amino acids. Germline V lookup: CDR1 SGHTA, CDR2 FQGNSA. The CDR3: CASSSRLAEFTDTQYF. The CDR3 bases are TGTGCCAGCAGCTCACGACTAGCGGAGTTCACAGATACGCAGTATTTT.

This clonotype was recorded at least ten times. V usage is TRBV30 and J usage is TRBJ1-1; weak D call: TRBD1 (5 bases). The CDR3 has 14 amino acids. Trimming stripped 2 bases from V and 0 bases from J, with 10 bases between. CDR1 is GTSNPN, CDR2 SVGIG, per germline (reference sequence). This chain's CDR3 is CAWSRQKLNTEAFF. The CDR3 region has the DNA TGTGCCTGGAGTCGACAGAAGCTGAACACTGAAGCTTTCTTT.

This clonotype has just a few counts. A single base separates this from a much larger clone, so it may be a read error. The chain is built from TRBV18 and TRBJ1-1, with 8 bases fitting TRBD1. Losses at the gene ends were 3 bases for V and 3 bases for J; bases not matched to a gene: 9. This CDR3 is 16 amino acids long. The germline gives CDR1 KGHSH, CDR2 LQKENI. The CDR3 DNA follows: TGTGCCAGCTCACCGGTGATCCAGGGGGCCGACACTGAAGCTTTCTTT. This translates into CASSPVIQGADTEAFF.

This clonotype was picked up one time. Since a much larger clone is just one base distant, this may be a read error. This chain joins TRBV28 and TRBJ2-7, with a possible D match to TRBD2 (7 bases). Trimming removed 7 bases from V and 5 bases from J, with 18 bases in between. CDR3 length: 14 residues. Germline V lookup: CDR1 MDHEN, CDR2 SYDVKM. The CDR3 region has the DNA TGTGCCAGCACCGAGGGGGGGAGTCTCCACGAGCAGTACTTC. This gives the protein CASTEGGSLHEQYF.

This clonotype was detected many times. The chain couples TRBV7-3 to TRBJ2-3, with 9 bases that match TRBD2. Germline values: CDR1 SGHTA, CDR2 FQGTGA. The CDR3 has 14 residues. J gave up 4 bases and V 5 bases, and 4 bases lay outside the gene matches. CDR3 in DNA: TGTGCCAGCAGCCCCGCGGGGGGGGCAGATACGCAGTATTTT. It encodes CASSPAGGADTQYF.

This clonotype showed up many times. The chain has TRBV12-3 or TRBV12-4 and TRBJ2-1; 10 bases line up with TRBD2. The CDR3 length is 18 residues. V dropped 6 bases and J dropped 0; count of bases not matched to a gene: 11. In DNA, the CDR3 is TGTGCCAGCAGCCTACACCCCGGGACTAGCGACTCCTACAATGAGCAGTTCTTC. Amino acids: CASSLHPGTSDSYNEQFF.

This clonotype was seen repeatedly, ten times or more. The J gene is TRBJ2-7, the V gene TRBV4-1; 9 nucleotides line up with TRBD1. V trimming: 1 base; J trimming: 7 bases; junction bases outside the gene matches: 8. Germline loops: CDR1 MGHRA, CDR2 YSYEKL. CDR3 length: 15 amino acids. CDR3 sequence (DNA): TGCGCCAGCAGCCAAGTTCGGACAGGGGATTTAGAGCAGTACTTC. Encoded protein: CASSQVRTGDLEQYF.

The V call is TRBV12-3 or TRBV12-4, the J call TRBJ1-5; D gene ambiguous. This CDR3 contains 14 residues. Trimming left V 1 base short and J 6 bases short, with 10 bases between. Here the CDR3 reads CASSLVEDFQPQHF. The CDR3, as DNA: TGTGCCAGCAGTTTAGTAGAGGATTTTCAGCCCCAGCATTTT.

This clonotype showed up many times. The rearrangement uses TRBV30 and TRBJ2-7; 9 nucleotides line up with TRBD1. V trimming: 4 bases; J trimming: 1 base; junction bases outside the gene matches: 8. This CDR3 has 15 residues. Germline V lookup: CDR1 GTSNPN, CDR2 SVGIG (reference sequence). DNA of the CDR3: TGTGCCTGGAAAAGGGTGGGACAGGGATCCTACGAGCAGTACTTC. This codes for CAWKRVGQGSYEQYF.

This clonotype was picked up a small number of times. This chain connects TRBV5-6 to TRBJ2-5; D is possibly TRBD1 or TRBD2 (5 bases each). The CDR3 contains 16 residues. From germline, CDR1 is SGHDT and CDR2 YYEEEE. V was clipped by 2 bases and J by 2 bases, with 16 bases between them. The CDR3 is CASSFRAKRSQETQYF. In nucleotides, the CDR3 is TGTGCCAGCAGCTTCAGGGCGAAGCGGTCACAAGAGACCCAGTACTTC.

This clonotype was found a few times. The rearrangement links TRBV18 to TRBJ2-1, with D tentatively TRBD1 (6 bases). The ends were cut back, 3 bases at V and 0 bases at J, with 18 bases in the middle. The CDR3 totals 18 residues. The germline V gene encodes CDR1 KGHSH and CDR2 LQKENI. The CDR3 DNA reads TGTGCCAGCTCACCTCGGCAGGGGAGTCTCCTCTCCTACAATGAGCAGTTCTTC. It specifies CASSPRQGSLLSYNEQFF.

In its sample, this clonotype was seen many times. The chain couples TRBV9 to TRBJ1-6; 7 bases match TRBD1. Germline trimming cut 6 bases from V and 9 bases from J; bases unmatched to any gene: 3. Germline V gene data show CDR1 as SGDLS and CDR2 as YYNGEE. The CDR3 contains 12 residues. The CDR3 loop is CASNRGSSPLHF. Written as DNA, the CDR3 is TGTGCCAGCAACAGGGGTAGTTCACCCCTCCACTTT.

The table lists this clonotype with a few counts. The chain combines TRBV4-3 with TRBJ2-7, with 9 bases that match TRBD1. V shed 1 base and J 5 bases; nucleotides not matched to a gene: 6. The CDR3 is 15 residues long. Germline V CDR1 and CDR2: LGHNA, YSLEER. CDR3 DNA: TGCGCCAGCAGCCAAGGGACAGGGGCGGTCGACGAGCAGTACTTC. Encoded protein: CASSQGTGAVDEQYF.

This clonotype was recorded at least ten times. The chain has TRBV5-1 and TRBJ1-1; TRBD1 might be the D (5 bases). The ends were cut back, 4 bases at V and 5 bases at J, with 12 bases in the middle. CDR1 is SGHRS and CDR2 is YFSETQ in the germline V gene. This CDR3 is built from 13 residues. CDR3 DNA sequence: TGCGCCAGCAGCCGAAACCCAGGGACTGAAGCTTTCTTT. Its translation is CASSRNPGTEAFF.

This chain joins TRBV7-9 and TRBJ2-1; D ambiguous. This CDR3 spans 11 amino acids. The ends were cut back, 4 bases at V and 10 bases at J, with 8 bases in the middle. Germline loops: CDR1 SEHNR, CDR2 FQNEAQ (reference sequence). The CDR3 reads CASSSVIEQFF. Here the CDR3 DNA reads TGTGCCAGCAGCTCCGTCATCGAGCAGTTCTTC. The variable domain in full, with the rest retrieved from reference TRBV7-9 and TRBJ2-1, is DTGVSQNPRHKITKRGQNVTFRCDPISEHNRLYWYRQTLGQGPEFLTYFQNEAQLEKSRLLSDRFSAERPKGSFSTLEIQRTEQGDSAMYLCASSSVIEQFFGPGTRLTVL.

The CDR3 DNA reads as TGCGCCAGCAGCCAAGTGGCGGGGGGATTACAGGGGAGGTTCTACTATGGCTACACCTTC. This gives the protein CASSQVAGGLQGRFYYGYTF. The V call is TRBV4-3, the J call TRBJ1-2; 7 bases are a match to TRBD1. The CDR3 sequence is 20 residues long. After removal of 1 base from V and 3 bases from J, the junction contained 20 bases not matched to a gene. Germline V gene sequence: CDR1 LGHNA, CDR2 YSLEER.

The V call is TRBV19, the J call TRBJ2-3; D possibly corresponds to TRBD1 (5 bases). The CDR3 sequence is 14 residues long. The germline V gene has CDR1 LNHDA and CDR2 SQIVND (reference sequence). V lost 5 bases, J lost 3 bases, and 12 bases lay in between. In nucleotides, the CDR3 is TGTGCCAGTAGTTCCGACAGATGGACAGATACGCAGTATTTT. Translated: CASSSDRWTDTQYF.

The chain combines TRBV7-8 with TRBJ1-4; TRBD1 agrees at 7 bases. Trimming at V came to 1 base and at J to 4 bases, leaving 3 bases not matched to a gene. CDR3 length: 15 residues. CDR1 is SGHVS and CDR2 is FQNEAQ in the germline V gene. The CDR3 DNA reads as TGTGCCAGCAGCTTAGAGGGGACAGATAATGAAAAACTGTTTTTT. It encodes CASSLEGTDNEKLFF.

This clonotype was detected ten times or more. V is TRBV6-1 and J is TRBJ1-1; D is ambiguous. The germline V gene encodes CDR1 MNHNS and CDR2 SASEGT. The CDR3 length is 15 residues. The V and J ends lost 5 bases and 2 bases respectively, with 15 bases between them. The CDR3 here is CASSPRPAGNTEAFF. Written as DNA, the CDR3 is TGTGCCAGCAGTCCCAGACCGGCGGGAAACACTGAAGCTTTCTTT.

This clonotype was observed a handful of times. The V and J genes are TRBV19 and TRBJ1-5; D remains unclear. The CDR3 spans 15 residues. V dropped 3 bases and J dropped 6 bases, with 15 bases sitting between them. Germline-derived CDR1 and CDR2 are LNHDA and SQIVND (reference sequence). The DNA for the CDR3 is TGTGCCAGTAGTATCAAGGAGGGATCAGGTCAGCCCCAGCATTTT. The encoded protein is CASSIKEGSGQPQHF.